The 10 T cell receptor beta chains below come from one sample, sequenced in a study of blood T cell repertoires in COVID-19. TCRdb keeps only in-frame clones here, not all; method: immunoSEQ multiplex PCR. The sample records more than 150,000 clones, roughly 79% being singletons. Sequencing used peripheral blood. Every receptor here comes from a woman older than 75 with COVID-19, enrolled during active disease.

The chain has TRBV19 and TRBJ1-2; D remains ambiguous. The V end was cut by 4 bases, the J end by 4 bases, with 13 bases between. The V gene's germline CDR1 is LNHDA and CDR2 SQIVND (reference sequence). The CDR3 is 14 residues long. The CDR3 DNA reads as TGTGCCAGTAGTACCCTCCCCGGAGTCTATGGCTACACCTTC. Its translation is CASSTLPGVYGYTF.

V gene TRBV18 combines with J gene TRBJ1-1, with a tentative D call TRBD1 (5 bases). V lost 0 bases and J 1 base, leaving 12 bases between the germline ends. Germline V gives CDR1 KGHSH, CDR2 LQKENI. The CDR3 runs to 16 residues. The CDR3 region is CASSPPAARANTEAFF. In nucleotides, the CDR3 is TGTGCCAGCTCACCACCGGCTGCCAGGGCGAACACTGAAGCTTTCTTT. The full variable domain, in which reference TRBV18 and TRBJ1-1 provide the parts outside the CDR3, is NAGVMQNPRHLVRRRGQEARLRCSPMKGHSHVYWYRQLPEEGLKFMVYLQKENIIDESGMPKERFSAEFPKEGPSILRIQQVVRGDSAAYFCASSPPAARANTEAFFGQGTRLTVV.

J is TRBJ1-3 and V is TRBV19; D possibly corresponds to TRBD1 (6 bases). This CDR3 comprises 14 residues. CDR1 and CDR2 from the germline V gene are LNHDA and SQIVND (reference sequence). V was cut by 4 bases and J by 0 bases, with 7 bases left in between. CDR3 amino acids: CASSTGDSGNTIYF. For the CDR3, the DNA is TGTGCCAGTAGTACAGGGGACTCTGGAAACACCATATATTTT.

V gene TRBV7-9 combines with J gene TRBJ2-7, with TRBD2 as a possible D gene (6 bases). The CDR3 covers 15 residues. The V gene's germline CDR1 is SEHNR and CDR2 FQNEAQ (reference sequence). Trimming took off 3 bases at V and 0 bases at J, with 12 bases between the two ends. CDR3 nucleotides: TGTGCCAGCAGCTTGGGTCGGGACTCCTCCTACGAGCAGTACTTC. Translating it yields CASSLGRDSSYEQYF.

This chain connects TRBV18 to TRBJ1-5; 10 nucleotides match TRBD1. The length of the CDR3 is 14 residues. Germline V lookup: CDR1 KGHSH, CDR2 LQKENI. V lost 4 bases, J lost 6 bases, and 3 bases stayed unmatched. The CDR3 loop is CASSRQGASQPQHF. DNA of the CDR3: TGTGCCAGCTCACGACAGGGGGCATCTCAGCCCCAGCATTTT.

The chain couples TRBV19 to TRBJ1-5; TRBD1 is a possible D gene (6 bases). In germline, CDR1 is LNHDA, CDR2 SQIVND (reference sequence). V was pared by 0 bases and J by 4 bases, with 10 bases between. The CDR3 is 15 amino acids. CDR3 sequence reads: CASSIDRGANQPQHF. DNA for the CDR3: TGTGCCAGTAGTATAGATCGGGGGGCAAATCAGCCCCAGCATTTT.

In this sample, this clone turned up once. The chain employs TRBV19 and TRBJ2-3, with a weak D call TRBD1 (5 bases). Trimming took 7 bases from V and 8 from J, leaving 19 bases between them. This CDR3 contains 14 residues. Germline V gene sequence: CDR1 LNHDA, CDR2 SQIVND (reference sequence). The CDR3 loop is CASIEWGTRGTQYF. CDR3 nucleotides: TGTGCCAGTATAGAGTGGGGCACGCGAGGTACGCAGTATTTT.

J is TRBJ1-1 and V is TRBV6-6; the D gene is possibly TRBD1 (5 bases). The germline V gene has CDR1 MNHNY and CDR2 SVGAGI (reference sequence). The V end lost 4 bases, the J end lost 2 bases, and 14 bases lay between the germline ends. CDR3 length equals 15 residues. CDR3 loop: CASSSEERGNTEAFF. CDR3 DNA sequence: TGTGCCAGCAGTTCTGAAGAAAGGGGAAACACTGAAGCTTTCTTT.

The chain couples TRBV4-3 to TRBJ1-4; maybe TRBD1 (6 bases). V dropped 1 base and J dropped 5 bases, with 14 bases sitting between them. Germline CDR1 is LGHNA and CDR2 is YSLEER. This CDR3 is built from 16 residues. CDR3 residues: CASSQVLGQGNEKLFF. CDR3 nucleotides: TGCGCCAGCAGCCAAGTATTAGGTCAGGGGAATGAAAAACTGTTTTTT.

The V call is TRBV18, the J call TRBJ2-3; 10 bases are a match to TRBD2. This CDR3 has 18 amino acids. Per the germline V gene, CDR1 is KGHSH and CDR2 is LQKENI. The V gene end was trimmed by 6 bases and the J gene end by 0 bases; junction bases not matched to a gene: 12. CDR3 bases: TGTGCCAGCTCCCTTGAGGCTAGCGGGGGCATAAGCACAGATACGCAGTATTTT. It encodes CASSLEASGGISTDTQYF.